These 17 T cell receptor beta chains share one sample of origin, sequenced in a study of OX40 agonist ivuxolimab in advanced cancers. Libraries were prepared by immunoSEQ multiplex PCR; TCRdb keeps only in-frame clonotypes and omits some of them. The profile shows about 68,000 clones, 88% of them singletons. The material was CD4+ or CD8+ T cells sorted from blood, obtained in a trial of the OX40 agonist ivuxolimab. These receptors came from an adult with an advanced solid tumor such as melanoma, head and neck, liver or kidney cancer.

Remarks on this clone: At one end the junction does not follow the germline gene, possibly because of a read error. The chain combines TRBV6-8 with TRBJ2-1; 12 positions agree with TRBD2. Germline V lookup: CDR1 MNHGY, CDR2 SAAAGT. This CDR3 has 14 amino acids. CDR3 bases: TGTGCCAGCAGGACTAGCGGGAGTTGGGGAGAGCAATTCTTC. As protein: CASRTSGSWGEQFF.

The chain carries TRBV4-3 and TRBJ1-4, with D perhaps matching TRBD1 (5 bases). Germline-derived CDR1 and CDR2 are LGHNA and YSLEER. The CDR3 has 16 amino acids. Trimming took 0 bases from V and 3 from J, leaving 11 bases between them. The CDR3 DNA reads TGCGCCAGCAGCCAAGATATCTGGGGGGCTAATGAAAAACTGTTTTTT. Protein: CASSQDIWGANEKLFF.

J is TRBJ2-1 and V is TRBV7-2, with TRBD2 matching 7 bases. V gave up 0 bases and J gave up 8 bases; unmatched junction bases: 13. Germline V gene sequence: CDR1 SGHTA, CDR2 FQGNSA. The CDR3 spans 17 residues. The CDR3, as DNA: TGTGCCAGCAGCTTAGCGAGGTTTGGACTAGTGTCGGATGAGCAGTTCTTC. This encodes CASSLARFGLVSDEQFF.

The J gene is TRBJ2-7, the V gene TRBV15; 13 bases are shared with TRBD2. The CDR3 has 16 residues. CDR1 and CDR2 from the germline V gene are LNHNV and YYDKDF (reference sequence). The V segment lost 0 bases and the J segment 6 bases; nucleotides outside the gene matches: 5. The CDR3 nucleotides are TGTGCCACCAGCAGAGACAGGACTAGCGGGAGAGGCGAGCAGTACTTC. Translated, it gives CATSRDRTSGRGEQYF. Full variable domain (outside the CDR3, taken from reference TRBV15 and TRBJ2-7): DAMVIQNPRYQVTQFGKPVTLSCSQTLNHNVMYWYQQKSSQAPKLLFHYYDKDFNNEADTPDNFQSRRPNTSFCFLDIRSPGLGDTAMYLCATSRDRTSGRGEQYFGPGTRLTVT.

This chain uses TRBV19 with TRBJ2-7, with TRBD2 matching 7 bases. Germline trimming cut 3 bases from V and 6 bases from J; bases unmatched to any gene: 8. CDR1 and CDR2 from the germline V gene are LNHDA and SQIVND (reference sequence). The CDR3 extends over 14 amino acids. CDR3 protein: CASSMVAGVVEQYF. The CDR3 region has the DNA TGTGCCAGTAGTATGGTAGCGGGTGTAGTCGAGCAGTACTTC. Looking up the rest from reference TRBV19 and TRBJ2-7 gives the full variable domain: DGGITQSPKYLFRKEGQNVTLSCEQNLNHDAMYWYRQDPGQGLRLIYYSQIVNDFQKGDIAEGYSVSREKKESFPLTVTSAQKNPTAFYLCASSMVAGVVEQYFGPGTRLTVT.

This chain links TRBV28 with TRBJ2-7, with TRBD1 as a possible D gene (6 bases). Trimming took off 7 bases at V and 6 bases at J, with 10 bases between the two ends. The CDR3 sequence is 11 residues long. Germline values: CDR1 MDHEN, CDR2 SYDVKM. CDR3 bases: TGTGCCAGCACGAGGGGGTTCGAGCAGTACTTC. Protein sequence: CASTRGFEQYF. The variable domain in full, completed from reference TRBV28 and TRBJ2-7, reads DVKVTQSSRYLVKRTGEKVFLECVQDMDHENMFWYRQDPGLGLRLIYFSYDVKMKEKGDIPEGYSVSREKKERFSLILESASTNQTSMYLCASTRGFEQYFGPGTRLTVT.

The CDR3 is CAWSKAFAYEQYF. CDR3 sequence (DNA): TGTGCCTGGAGTAAGGCCTTCGCCTACGAGCAGTACTTC. This chain connects TRBV30 to TRBJ2-7; the D is unclear. V was clipped by 2 bases and J by 2 bases, with 10 bases between them. Germline V gene data show CDR1 as GTSNPN and CDR2 as SVGIG (reference sequence). This CDR3 has 13 amino acids.

The chain links TRBV5-6 to TRBJ2-3; D is possibly TRBD1 (5 bases). Trimming cost V 0 bases and J 1 base, with 9 bases left between them. The CDR3 consists of 15 residues. Germline CDR1 and CDR2: SGHDT and YYEEEE. The CDR3 nucleotides read TGTGCCAGCAGCTTGGTGGGGCCGGGCACAGATACGCAGTATTTT. Its protein product is CASSLVGPGTDTQYF. The complete variable domain, with remaining parts taken from reference TRBV5-6 and TRBJ2-3, reads DAGVTQSPTHLIKTRGQQVTLRCSPKSGHDTVSWYQQALGQGPQFIFQYYEEEERQRGNFPDRFSGHQFPNYSSELNVNALLLGDSALYLCASSLVGPGTDTQYFGPGTRLTVL.

The V and J genes are TRBV2 and TRBJ2-2, with D maybe TRBD1 (6 bases). The V gene's germline CDR1 is SNHLY and CDR2 FYNNEI. The CDR3 has 13 residues. Trimming shortened V by 7 bases and J by 5 bases, and 11 bases separated the two germline ends. CDR3 in amino acids: CASTLDRTGELFF. CDR3 in DNA: TGTGCCAGCACCTTGGACAGAACCGGGGAGCTGTTTTTT. The variable domain in full, completed from reference TRBV2 and TRBJ2-2, reads EPEVTQTPSHQVTQMGQEVILRCVPISNHLYFYWYRQILGQKVEFLVSFYNNEISEKSEIFDDQFSVERPDGSNFTLKIRSTKLEDSAMYFCASTLDRTGELFFGEGSRLTVL.

This clone was recorded once. The rearrangement links TRBV18 to TRBJ2-3; TRBD2 agrees at 14 bases. CDR3 length: 16 residues. CDR1 and CDR2 (germline): KGHSH, LQKENI. V trimming: 5 bases; J trimming: 4 bases; junction bases outside the gene matches: 5. CDR3 in amino acids: CASSTGTSGSSDTQYF. CDR3 coding DNA: TGTGCCAGCTCAACTGGGACTAGCGGGAGCTCAGATACGCAGTATTTT.

The rearrangement joins TRBV19 to TRBJ2-7; 9 bases are shared with TRBD2. V shed 4 bases and J 3 bases; nucleotides not matched to a gene: 4. CDR3 length: 14 residues. From germline, CDR1 is LNHDA and CDR2 SQIVND (reference sequence). This chain's CDR3 is CASSRLAVDYEQYF. The CDR3 nucleotides are TGTGCCAGTAGTAGACTAGCGGTCGACTACGAGCAGTACTTC. The whole variable domain, filled in from reference TRBV19 and TRBJ2-7, reads DGGITQSPKYLFRKEGQNVTLSCEQNLNHDAMYWYRQDPGQGLRLIYYSQIVNDFQKGDIAEGYSVSREKKESFPLTVTSAQKNPTAFYLCASSRLAVDYEQYFGPGTRLTVT.

The V and J genes are TRBV7-2 and TRBJ2-7; D possibly corresponds to TRBD2 (6 bases). Germline lookup yields CDR1 SGHTA and CDR2 FQGNSA. The CDR3 spans 15 residues. V dropped 5 bases and J dropped 0 bases, with 14 bases sitting between them. Written as DNA, the CDR3 is TGTGCCAGCAGCCTCCGTCGTAGCGGCTCCTACGAGCAGTACTTC. Translating it yields CASSLRRSGSYEQYF.

The chain couples TRBV2 to TRBJ2-3, with TRBD1 matching 10 bases. The germline V gene has CDR1 SNHLY and CDR2 FYNNEI. The CDR3 totals 15 residues. Trimming at V came to 5 bases and at J to 4 bases, leaving 6 bases not matched to a gene. The CDR3, as DNA: TGTGCCAGCAGTAGAGACAGGGGGCAATCAGATACGCAGTATTTT. Residues: CASSRDRGQSDTQYF.

About this clone itself: Within the sample, other DNA sequences also encode this same CDR3. The chain is built from TRBV28 and TRBJ1-3; 7 bases align to TRBD1. The germline V gene encodes CDR1 MDHEN and CDR2 SYDVKM. The CDR3 runs 14 residues. The trim removed 3 bases at V and 2 bases at J, leaving 1 base unmatched. The CDR3 loop reads CASSLQGAGNTIYF. The DNA for the CDR3 is TGTGCCAGCAGTTTGCAGGGGGCTGGAAACACCATATATTTT.

The chain uses TRBV5-1 and TRBJ2-2; D is undetermined. The germline CDR1 and CDR2 sequences are SGHRS and YFSETQ. The ends were cut back, 5 bases at V and 1 base at J, with 9 bases in the middle. This CDR3 comprises 14 residues. DNA for the CDR3: TGCGCCAGCAGTGGGGTGGGGAACACCGGGGAGCTGTTTTTT. This sequence encodes CASSGVGNTGELFF.

This chain joins TRBV5-1 and TRBJ2-2; weak D call: TRBD1 (6 bases). Germline V gives CDR1 SGHRS, CDR2 YFSETQ. The CDR3 consists of 16 residues. V dropped 5 bases and J dropped 1 base, with 15 bases sitting between them. The CDR3 sequence: CASRLQTGVNTGELFF. In nucleotides, the CDR3 is TGCGCCAGCAGGCTGCAGACAGGCGTGAACACCGGGGAGCTGTTTTTT.

The chain employs TRBV7-8 and TRBJ2-5; TRBD1 aligns across 7 bases. After removal of 5 bases from V and 7 bases from J, the junction contained 10 bases not matched to a gene. Germline CDR1 is SGHVS and CDR2 is FQNEAQ. This CDR3 region has 14 residues. The CDR3 region has the DNA TGTGCCAGCAGCGCACGACAGGGAGTAGGGACCCAGTACTTC. It translates to CASSARQGVGTQYF.